The present TCR beta chain was sequenced within a study of blood T cell repertoires in COVID-19 (dated by TCRdb to between 2020 and 2021). Concerning the study at large: Samples from collaborators originated in the United States, Italy and Spain and spanned both the acute and convalescent phases of COVID-19. HLA class I and class II types, where available, came from metadata supplied by the sample provider rather than from assay-based typing. The prospective study material was composed of cDNA or gDNA derived from T cells, B-cell-depleted T cells, or PBMCs. Nearly every sample came with metadata listing a de-identified subject ID, COVID-19 status, age in years and sex. The dataset comprised deeply sampled blood TCRbeta repertoires from subjects exposed to, actively infected with, or recovered from COVID-19. The samples were drawn from the first 160 participants of the ongoing ImmuneRACE study and from 950 to 1,500 subjects provided by 6 global collaborators. The repertoires were made available in a free public database intended to serve as a resource for research on the immune response to SARS-CoV-2.

TCRbeta CDR3 regions were amplified from genomic DNA using the immunoSEQ Assay, a bias-controlled multiplex PCR. The original pipeline was this. Within the assay, amplification of reference gene primers was used to estimate how many nucleated cells each sample contained. Sequence reads were collapsed and filtered to measure the absolute abundance of every unique TCRbeta CDR3 rearrangement. Productive Simpson clonality was computed per sample as the square root of Simpson's diversity index over productive rearrangements. Held by TCRdb, this immuneACCESS table contains in-frame sequences only and omits some clones. Under half of the omission traces to an unresolved V gene where checked; the cause of the rest is unknown. V, J and clone size were drawn from that table, and D and trimming were deduced from the DNA. Here the sample has some 170,000 clones; 82% occur a single time. The ten most abundant clones make up approximately 8.7% of the sample.

Here is what the overall study found, with its caveats: How much clinical and demographic metadata was included differed by source and by participant, and the metadata was provided uncurated.

Note on this clone: It lacks a known antigen. No much larger clone exists at a distance of one base, and base qualities are not known.

Whole blood was collected in K2EDTA tubes by collaborating institutions according to the institutions' own protocols. Collaborator samples were shipped for TCRbeta analysis as frozen whole blood, isolated PBMCs, or DNA extracted from either sample type. The CDR3 has 14 amino acids, counting the end cysteine and phenylalanine. Kept here is only the CDR3 DNA, which spans 42 bases and is read in frame from base 1. Trimming removed 1 base from V and 2 bases from J; the gene matches leave 2 bases unexplained. Per the germline V gene, SGHRS is the CDR1 and YFSETQ is the CDR2. Sequenced input: peripheral blood. The receptor was isolated from a woman aged 70-85 years with acute or convalescent COVID-19. The chain uses TRBV5-1 and TRBJ2-5, with 7 bases in between that match TRBD1. Read as DNA, the sequence is TGCGCCAGCAGCTTGACGGGACAGCAAGAGACCCAGTACTTC. The resulting protein is CASSLTGQQETQYF.